This TCR beta chain is from a study of neurological immune-mediated disorders. V lost 4 bases and J lost 2, with 11 bases in between. CDR3 length: 14 amino acids. Germline CDR1 SGHRS, CDR2 YFSETQ. This clonotype occurred many times. TCRdb reanalysed the 5' RACE reads using MiXCR and keeps one entry per CDR3 protein. The data contain 70,000 or so distinct CDR3 sequences, 5.2% of them singletons. The TCR comes from a woman under 40 with multiple sclerosis. The sequenced sample consisted of PBMCs. This rearrangement joins TRBV5-1 to TRBJ2-3; tentative D call: TRBD2 (6 bases). CDR3 nucleotides: TGCGCCAGCAGCATGGGACTTTCCACAGATACGCAGTATTTT. Translated: CASSMGLSTDTQYF.